The present entry profiles one TCR beta chain with its context. Its antigen remains unknown. The record originates from a study of shared clonotypes between healthy human individuals. Study-level findings and limits: The low donor count limited represented genetic and exposure-history diversity. With several donors compared, roughly 5% of naive CD4 clonotypes were shared. Investigators collected only blood, and repertoires in tissues likely differ. Shared clonotypes across all four donors exceeded non-shared ones in generation probability.

The germline V gene has CDR1 SGHNT and CDR2 YYREEE (reference sequence). Trimming cost V 3 bases and J 1 base, with 6 bases left between them. The CDR3 contains 13 residues. The protocol was immunoSEQ multiplex PCR, while the TCRdb copy is restricted to in-frame clones and leaves out a portion. The sample consists of 1,100,000 or so clones, 75% to 85% of them appearing once. This receptor was identified in a man in his late teens or twenties in good health. Some clones in this sample may be carry-over from other donors' samples. This chain uses TRBV5-4 with TRBJ2-3; D is ambiguous. What was sequenced was memory CD4+ T cells from PBMCs. The subset: CD45RA-negative fraction. The CDR3 loop is CASSSKGTDTQYF. Written as DNA, the CDR3 is TGTGCCAGCAGCTCCAAAGGCACAGATACGCAGTATTTT.